The 20 T cell receptor beta chains in this list originate from one sample, sequenced in a study of T cell changes during pregnancy in multiple sclerosis. Only in-frame clones appear in the TCRdb table, and some are missing; sequencing was by immunoSEQ multiplex PCR. This sample has some 99,000 clones; roughly nine tenths occur once, and the top ten carry roughly 2%. The sample was peripheral blood, taken after pregnancy. The receptors originated from a female donor in good health, enrolled as a control in a pregnancy study.

The V call is TRBV7-9, the J call TRBJ2-7, with D perhaps TRBD2 (6 bases). The V end lost 5 bases, the J end lost 2 bases, and 16 bases lay between the germline ends. This CDR3 is 15 amino acids long. Germline V gives CDR1 SEHNR, CDR2 FQNEAQ (reference sequence). Written as DNA, the CDR3 is TGTGCCAGCAGCGATACGCGGGACGGTGCCTACGAGCAGTACTTC. Translated, it gives CASSDTRDGAYEQYF.

This sequence joins TRBV7-5 and TRBJ1-3. TRBV7-5 is a known pseudogene. The CDR3 totals 18 residues. In DNA form, the CDR3 reads TGTGCCAGAAGCGCCGGGGGGGACTCGGCCACCTCTGGAAACACCATATATTTT. This encodes CARSAGGDSATSGNTIYF.

V and J are TRBV28 and TRBJ2-7; D is perhaps TRBD2 (6 bases). With 11 bases removed from V and 1 base from J, the gap between germline ends came to 12 bases. The germline V gene has CDR1 MDHEN and CDR2 SYDVKM. The CDR3 is 12 residues long. The CDR3 is CACRRGSYEQYF. The CDR3, as DNA: TGTGCCTGTCGGCGGGGTTCCTACGAGCAGTACTTC.

V gene TRBV20-1 combines with J gene TRBJ2-5, with D unresolved. This CDR3 spans 10 amino acids. Germline V CDR1 and CDR2: DFQATT, SNEGSKA (reference sequence). The V end was cut by 4 bases, the J end by 5 bases, with 5 bases between. The DNA of the CDR3 is TGCAGTGCTATGAGGGAGACCCAGTACTTC. This translates into CSAMRETQYF.

CDR3 amino acids: CATSREGLAGGARTDTQYF. The CDR3 DNA reads as TGTGCCACCAGCAGAGAGGGACTAGCGGGGGGGGCTCGCACAGATACGCAGTATTTT. The chain employs TRBV15 and TRBJ2-3; 16 bases agree with TRBD2. The CDR3 has 19 amino acids. V lost 0 bases to trimming and J lost 1 base; unmatched junction nucleotides: 4. Germline-derived CDR1 and CDR2 are LNHNV and YYDKDF (reference sequence).

This clone was detected a few times. The rearrangement uses TRBV11-2 and TRBJ2-2; no firm D call. CDR1 and CDR2 from the germline V gene are SGHAT and FQNNGV. The CDR3 consists of 13 residues. The V gene lost 0 bases and the J gene lost 6 bases, with 5 bases spanning the gap. CDR3 sequence: CASSLESSGELFF. The CDR3 nucleotides are TGTGCCAGCAGCTTAGAAAGCTCCGGGGAGCTGTTTTTT.

This clone appeared once. The chain uses TRBV5-4 and TRBJ2-1, with 7 nucleotides matching TRBD2. This CDR3 has 15 amino acids. Germline V gives CDR1 SGHNT, CDR2 YYREEE (reference sequence). Trimming at V came to 5 bases and at J to 2 bases, leaving 7 bases not matched to a gene. The CDR3 DNA reads as TGTGCCAGCAGAGCGGGACTTCCGCCCTACAATGAGCAGTTCTTC. Amino acid sequence: CASRAGLPPYNEQFF.

V gene TRBV5-1 combines with J gene TRBJ2-2; 9 nucleotides align to TRBD2. Germline V lookup: CDR1 SGHRS, CDR2 YFSETQ. The CDR3 totals 15 residues. The V and J ends lost 2 bases and 1 base, in that order; junction bases with no gene match: 0. CDR3 nucleotide sequence: TGCGCCAGCAGCTTAGCGGGGGGGAACACCGGGGAGCTGTTTTTT. Translating it yields CASSLAGGNTGELFF.

The chain employs TRBV6-5 and TRBJ1-6; D is unclear. V lost 6 bases to trimming and J lost 7 bases, with 13 bases between them. Germline V gives CDR1 MNHEY, CDR2 SVGAGI. This CDR3 contains 14 residues. CDR3 protein: CASRGGRRNSPLHF. DNA for the CDR3: TGTGCCAGCAGGGGTGGGAGGCGCAATTCACCCCTCCACTTT.

The chain couples TRBV5-1 to TRBJ2-5, with 8 bases that match TRBD2. The CDR3 has 16 amino acids. CDR1 SGHRS and CDR2 YFSETQ come from the germline V gene. V shed 3 bases, J shed 2 bases, and the junction held 9 bases outside the gene matches. The CDR3 region is CASSSSGREAQETQYF. CDR3 DNA: TGCGCCAGCAGCTCTTCCGGGCGGGAGGCACAAGAGACCCAGTACTTC.

The chain recombines TRBV18 with TRBJ1-1, with 7 bases matching TRBD1. The germline V gene has CDR1 KGHSH and CDR2 LQKENI. This CDR3 has 15 residues. Trimming took 3 bases from V and 3 from J; bases not matched to a gene: 7. DNA of the CDR3: TGTGCCAGCTCACCTCGGACAGGAGTGGACACTGAAGCTTTCTTT. It specifies CASSPRTGVDTEAFF.

This clone appeared a single time. CDR3 amino acids: CASSITGNTGELFF. The CDR3 coding sequence is TGTGCCAGCAGCATTACAGGGAACACCGGGGAGCTGTTTTTT. The V and J genes are TRBV9 and TRBJ2-2, with D perhaps TRBD1 (5 bases). Germline CDR1 reads SGDLS; CDR2 reads YYNGEE. This CDR3 is built from 14 residues. Trimming took 4 bases from V and 1 from J, leaving 8 bases between them. Looking up the rest from reference TRBV9 and TRBJ2-2 gives the full variable domain: DSGVTQTPKHLITATGQRVTLRCSPRSGDLSVYWYQQSLDQGLQFLIQYYNGEERAKGNILERFSAQQFPDLHSELNLSSLELGDSALYFCASSITGNTGELFFGEGSRLTVL.

The chain is built from TRBV18 and TRBJ1-5; 8 bases map to TRBD1. V was pared by 4 bases and J by 3 bases, with 8 bases of the junction left unmatched. The CDR3 contains 16 residues. Germline CDR1 KGHSH, CDR2 LQKENI. The chain's CDR3 is CASSRSGTGNNQPQHF. The CDR3 DNA reads TGTGCCAGCTCACGTTCGGGGACAGGCAACAATCAGCCCCAGCATTTT.

The chain recombines TRBV5-1 with TRBJ2-7, with D possibly being TRBD1 (6 bases). The V end was cut by 3 bases, the J end by 1 base, with 11 bases between. This CDR3 contains 14 residues. Germline CDR1 SGHRS, CDR2 YFSETQ. The CDR3 DNA follows: TGCGCCAGCAGCTACAGGGTAGGTTCCTACGAGCAGTACTTC. Translation gives CASSYRVGSYEQYF.

The genes are TRBV27 and TRBJ2-5; 7 nucleotides match TRBD1. The J call may be wrong; the DNA end is better matched by TRBJ2-7. Germline CDR1 reads MNHEY; CDR2 reads SMNVEV (reference sequence). This CDR3 is 15 amino acids long. CDR3 amino acids: CASSTEDRDPYEQYF. The CDR3 coding sequence is TGTGCCAGCAGTACCGAAGACAGGGACCCCTACGAGCAGTACTTC.

On this clone itself: One end of the junction does not line up with germline, which may come from a read error. This rearrangement joins TRBV28 to TRBJ2-3, with 8 bases identical to TRBD1. This CDR3 has 16 residues. Germline assignment: CDR1 MDHEN and CDR2 SYDVKM. As DNA, the CDR3 is TGTGCCGGCAGTCGGACAGGGTTTGGGGGCACAGATACGCAGTATTTT. Translation gives CAGSRTGFGGTDTQYF.

The V call is TRBV9, the J call TRBJ1-1; D perhaps matches TRBD1 (6 bases). Trimming removed 4 bases from V and 5 bases from J, with 21 bases in between. CDR3 length equals 16 residues. Germline loops: CDR1 SGDLS, CDR2 YYNGEE. This CDR3 reads CASSSSGGRGGTEAFF. The CDR3 DNA reads TGTGCCAGCAGCTCCTCGGGGGGCCGAGGGGGGACTGAAGCTTTCTTT.

V usage is TRBV28 and J usage is TRBJ2-1; 7 nucleotides match TRBD2. Germline V gives CDR1 MDHEN, CDR2 SYDVKM. The CDR3 sequence is 16 residues long. The V gene end was trimmed by 6 bases and the J gene end by 3 bases; junction bases not matched to a gene: 11. DNA for the CDR3: TGTGCCAGCAGCCGCGGTGAAGCGGGATACTACAATGAGCAGTTCTTC. Its translation: CASSRGEAGYYNEQFF.

The chain recombines TRBV28 with TRBJ2-3, with 10 positions matching TRBD2. V trimming: 0 bases; J trimming: 0 bases; junction bases outside the gene matches: 3. The CDR3 runs to 17 residues. Germline CDR1 and CDR2: MDHEN and SYDVKM. The CDR3 DNA sequence: TGTGCCAGCAGTTTATGGGCTAGCGGGAGCAGCACAGATACGCAGTATTTT. This translates into CASSLWASGSSTDTQYF.

In DNA, the CDR3 is TGTGCCAGCAGCCGCAGGGGGACAGCTAACTATGGCTACACCTTC. It translates to CASSRRGTANYGYTF. This chain joins TRBV13 and TRBJ1-2, with TRBD1 identical over 7 bases. The V and J ends lost 5 bases and 0 bases, in that order; junction bases with no gene match: 6. The CDR3 extends over 15 amino acids. CDR1 and CDR2 from the germline V gene are PRHDT and FYEKMQ (reference sequence).